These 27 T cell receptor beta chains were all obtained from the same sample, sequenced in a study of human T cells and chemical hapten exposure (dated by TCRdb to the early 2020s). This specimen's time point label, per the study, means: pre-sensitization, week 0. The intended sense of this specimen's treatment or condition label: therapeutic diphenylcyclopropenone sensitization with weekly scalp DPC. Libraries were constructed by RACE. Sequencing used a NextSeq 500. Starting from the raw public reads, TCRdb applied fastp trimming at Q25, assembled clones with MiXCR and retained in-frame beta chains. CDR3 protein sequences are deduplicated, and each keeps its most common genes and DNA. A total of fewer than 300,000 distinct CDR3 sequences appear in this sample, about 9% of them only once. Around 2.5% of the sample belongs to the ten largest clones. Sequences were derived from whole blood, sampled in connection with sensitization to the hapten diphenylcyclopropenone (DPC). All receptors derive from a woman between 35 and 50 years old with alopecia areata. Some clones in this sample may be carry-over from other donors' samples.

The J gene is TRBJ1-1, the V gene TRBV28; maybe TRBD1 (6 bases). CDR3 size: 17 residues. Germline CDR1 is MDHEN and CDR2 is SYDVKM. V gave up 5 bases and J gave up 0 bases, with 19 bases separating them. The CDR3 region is CASSIGTLSFVNTEAFF. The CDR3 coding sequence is TGTGCCAGCAGTATCGGGACACTCTCCTTCGTGAACACTGAAGCTTTCTTT.

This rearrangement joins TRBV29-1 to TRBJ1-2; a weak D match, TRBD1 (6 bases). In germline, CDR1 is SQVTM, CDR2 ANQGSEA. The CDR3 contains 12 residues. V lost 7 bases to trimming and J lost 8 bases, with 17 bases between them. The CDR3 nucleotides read TGCAGCGGACGAGAGGGGGAGTACGGCTACACCTTC. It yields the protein CSGREGEYGYTF.

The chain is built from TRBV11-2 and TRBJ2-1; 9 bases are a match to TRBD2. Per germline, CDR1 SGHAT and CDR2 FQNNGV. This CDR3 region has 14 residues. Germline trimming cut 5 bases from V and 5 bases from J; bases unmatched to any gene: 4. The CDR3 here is CASSTVAGDNEQFF. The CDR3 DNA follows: TGTGCCAGCAGCACGGTAGCGGGAGACAATGAGCAGTTCTTC.

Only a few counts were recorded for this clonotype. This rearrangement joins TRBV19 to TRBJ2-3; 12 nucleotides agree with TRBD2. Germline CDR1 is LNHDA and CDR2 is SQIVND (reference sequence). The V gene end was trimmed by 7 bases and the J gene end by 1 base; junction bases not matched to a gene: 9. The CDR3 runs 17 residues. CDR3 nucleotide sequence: TGTGCCAGTAATACACCTGGACTAGCGGGACGCACAGATACGCAGTATTTT. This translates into CASNTPGLAGRTDTQYF. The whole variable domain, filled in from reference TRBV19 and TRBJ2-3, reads DGGITQSPKYLFRKEGQNVTLSCEQNLNHDAMYWYRQDPGQGLRLIYYSQIVNDFQKGDIAEGYSVSREKKESFPLTVTSAQKNPTAFYLCASNTPGLAGRTDTQYFGPGTRLTVL.

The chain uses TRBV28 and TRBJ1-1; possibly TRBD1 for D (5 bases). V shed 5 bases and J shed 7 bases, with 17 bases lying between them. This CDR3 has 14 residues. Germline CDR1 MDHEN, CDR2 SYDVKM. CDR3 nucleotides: TGTGCCAGCAGTATGGGGCAGGGTCGTGGTGAAGCTTTCTTT. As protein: CASSMGQGRGEAFF.

The CDR3 DNA follows: TGTGCCAGCCTAACCGCTGAGACACCTAACTATGGCTACACCTTC. Its translation: CASLTAETPNYGYTF. The chain carries TRBV25-1 and TRBJ1-2; D remains ambiguous. The V gene lost 8 bases and the J gene lost 0 bases, with 16 bases spanning the gap. The CDR3 loop spans 15 amino acids. Germline values: CDR1 MGHDK, CDR2 SYGVNS.

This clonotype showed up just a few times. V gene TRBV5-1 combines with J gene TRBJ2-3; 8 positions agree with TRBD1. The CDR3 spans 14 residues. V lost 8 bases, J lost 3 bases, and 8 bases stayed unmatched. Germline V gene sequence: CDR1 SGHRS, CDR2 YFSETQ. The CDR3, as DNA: TGCGCCAGTAGACAGGGGCCGGGGACAGATACGCAGTATTTT. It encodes CASRQGPGTDTQYF.

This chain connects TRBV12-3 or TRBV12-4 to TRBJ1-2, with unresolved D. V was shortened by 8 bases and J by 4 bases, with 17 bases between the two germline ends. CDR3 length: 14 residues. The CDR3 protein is CASRMGAGLYGYTF. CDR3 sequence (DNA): TGTGCCAGCCGTATGGGAGCGGGCCTCTATGGCTACACCTTC.

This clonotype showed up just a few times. The CDR3 is CSGDRDLAKNIQYF. The CDR3 DNA reads TGCAGCGGGGACAGGGACCTAGCCAAAAACATTCAGTACTTC. This chain joins TRBV29-1 and TRBJ2-4, with TRBD1 matching over 9 bases. The CDR3 is 14 amino acids. Germline V gene sequence: CDR1 SQVTM, CDR2 ANQGSEA. The V gene end was trimmed by 7 bases and the J gene end by 0 bases; junction bases not matched to a gene: 4.

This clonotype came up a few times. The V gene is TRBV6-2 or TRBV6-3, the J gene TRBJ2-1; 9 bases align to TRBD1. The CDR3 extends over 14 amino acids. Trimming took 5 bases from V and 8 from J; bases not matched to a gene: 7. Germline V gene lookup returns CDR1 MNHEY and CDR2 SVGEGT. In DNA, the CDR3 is TGTGCCAGCAGTCAACCCCGGACAGGGGATGAGCAGTTCTTC. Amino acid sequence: CASSQPRTGDEQFF.

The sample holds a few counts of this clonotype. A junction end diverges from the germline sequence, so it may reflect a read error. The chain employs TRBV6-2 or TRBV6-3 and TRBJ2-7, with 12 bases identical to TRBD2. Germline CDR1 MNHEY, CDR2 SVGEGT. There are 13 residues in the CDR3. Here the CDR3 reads CASSWTSGTGTSF. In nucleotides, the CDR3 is TGTGCCAGCAGTTGGACTAGCGGGACCGGAACTTCCTTC.

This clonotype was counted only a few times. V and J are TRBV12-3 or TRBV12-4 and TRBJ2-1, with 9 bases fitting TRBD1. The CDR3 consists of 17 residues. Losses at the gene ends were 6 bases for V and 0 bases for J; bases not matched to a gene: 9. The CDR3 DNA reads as TGTGCCAGCAGGCAGAGACAGGGGGGAATCTCCTACAATGAGCAGTTCTTC. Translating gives CASRQRQGGISYNEQFF.

CDR3 bases: TGTGCCAGCAGTAAACGACAGGGGCCGTACGAGCAGTACTTC. Translation gives CASSKRQGPYEQYF. V is TRBV28 and J is TRBJ2-7; 8 nucleotides align to TRBD1. J lost 4 bases, V lost 5 bases, and 7 bases had no gene match. Germline-derived CDR1 and CDR2 are MDHEN and SYDVKM. The CDR3 runs 14 residues.

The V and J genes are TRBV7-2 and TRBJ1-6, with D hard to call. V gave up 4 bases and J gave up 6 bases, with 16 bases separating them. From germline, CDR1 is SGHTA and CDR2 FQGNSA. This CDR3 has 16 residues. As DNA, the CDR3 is TGTGCCAGCAGCTCCCAGACCAATCGGCCTAATTCACCCCTCCACTTT. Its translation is CASSSQTNRPNSPLHF.

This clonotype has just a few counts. The CDR3 nucleotides read TGCAGTGCTAGAGATGTGGGGACAGGTGCTGAAAAACTGTTTTTT. Translating it yields CSARDVGTGAEKLFF. The chain carries TRBV20-1 and TRBJ1-4; 8 bases are a match to TRBD1. Germline CDR1 is DFQATT and CDR2 is SNEGSKA (reference sequence). The J segment lost 7 bases and the V segment lost 0 bases, leaving 7 bases of the junction unmatched. The CDR3 is 15 amino acids.

CDR3 sequence (DNA): TGTGCCACCAGTCCTCAGACAGGCAACTATGGCTACACCTTC. This gives the protein CATSPQTGNYGYTF. The genes are TRBV24-1 and TRBJ1-2, with D tentatively TRBD1 (6 bases). V lost 6 bases, J lost 2 bases, and 12 bases lay in between. This CDR3 spans 14 amino acids. The germline V gene has CDR1 KGHDR and CDR2 SFDVKD.

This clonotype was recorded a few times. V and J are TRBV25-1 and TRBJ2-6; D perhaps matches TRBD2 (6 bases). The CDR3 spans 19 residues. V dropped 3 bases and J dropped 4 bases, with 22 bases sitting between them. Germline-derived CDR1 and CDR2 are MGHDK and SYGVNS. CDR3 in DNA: TGTGCCAGCAGTGACTTTGGGACTCCCAACCCTACCGGGGCCAACGTCCTGACTTTC. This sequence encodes CASSDFGTPNPTGANVLTF.

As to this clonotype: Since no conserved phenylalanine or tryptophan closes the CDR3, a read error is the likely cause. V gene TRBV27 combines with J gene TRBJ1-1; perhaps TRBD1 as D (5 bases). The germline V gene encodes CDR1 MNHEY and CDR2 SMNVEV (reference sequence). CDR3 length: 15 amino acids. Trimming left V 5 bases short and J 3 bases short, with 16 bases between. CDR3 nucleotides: TGTGCCAGCAGTCCCACACGGGGGGTGCACACTGAAGCTTTCATT. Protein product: CASSPTRGVHTEAFI.

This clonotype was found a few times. Here the CDR3 reads CASSSLGGNIYNEQFF. The CDR3 DNA follows: TGTGCCAGCAGTTCGCTGGGGGGCAATATCTACAATGAGCAGTTCTTC. J is TRBJ2-1 and V is TRBV27; TRBD1 or TRBD2 may be the D gene (6 bases each). Germline V lookup: CDR1 MNHEY, CDR2 SMNVEV (reference sequence). Trimming shortened V by 4 bases and J by 3 bases, and 16 bases separated the two germline ends. CDR3 length: 16 amino acids.

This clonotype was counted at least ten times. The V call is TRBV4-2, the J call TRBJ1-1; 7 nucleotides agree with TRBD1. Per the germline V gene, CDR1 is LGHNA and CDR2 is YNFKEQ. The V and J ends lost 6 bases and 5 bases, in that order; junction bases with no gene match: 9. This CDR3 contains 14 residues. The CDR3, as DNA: TGTGCCAGCAGGGGGACAGAGGGCAGGACTGAAGCTTTCTTT. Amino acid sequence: CASRGTEGRTEAFF.

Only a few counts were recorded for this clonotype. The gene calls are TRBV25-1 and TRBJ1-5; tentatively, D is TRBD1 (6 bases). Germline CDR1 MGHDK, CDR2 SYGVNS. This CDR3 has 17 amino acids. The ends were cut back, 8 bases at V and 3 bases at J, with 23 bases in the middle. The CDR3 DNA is TGTGCCAGCTATACCGACAGGCTTCCCCTCCTCAATCAGCCCCAGCATTTT. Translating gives CASYTDRLPLLNQPQHF.

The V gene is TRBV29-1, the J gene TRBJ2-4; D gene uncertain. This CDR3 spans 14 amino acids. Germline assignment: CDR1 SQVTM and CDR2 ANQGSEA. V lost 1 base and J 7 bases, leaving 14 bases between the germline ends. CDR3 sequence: CSVEGSQDGNIQYF. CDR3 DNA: TGCAGCGTTGAAGGGTCGCAGGACGGGAACATTCAGTACTTC.

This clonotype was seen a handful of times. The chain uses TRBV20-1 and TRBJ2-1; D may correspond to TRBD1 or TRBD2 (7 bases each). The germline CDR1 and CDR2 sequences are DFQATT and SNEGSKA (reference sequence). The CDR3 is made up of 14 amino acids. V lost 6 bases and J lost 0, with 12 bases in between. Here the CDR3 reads CSAAGGVSYNEQFF. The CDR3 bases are TGCAGTGCGGCAGGGGGGGTCTCCTACAATGAGCAGTTCTTC.

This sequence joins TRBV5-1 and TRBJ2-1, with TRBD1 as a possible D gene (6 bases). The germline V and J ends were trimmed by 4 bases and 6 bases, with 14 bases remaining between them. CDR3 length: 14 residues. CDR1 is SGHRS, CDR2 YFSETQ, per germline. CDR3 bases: TGCGCCAGCAGCGCCGGACAGCGGAGCAATGAGCAGTTCTTC. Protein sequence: CASSAGQRSNEQFF.

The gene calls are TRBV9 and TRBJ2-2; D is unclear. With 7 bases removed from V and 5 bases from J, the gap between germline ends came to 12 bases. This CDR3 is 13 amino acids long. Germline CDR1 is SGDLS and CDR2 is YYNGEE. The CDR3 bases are TGTGCCAGCGCCAGACTGGGGACCGGGGAGCTGTTTTTT. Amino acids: CASARLGTGELFF.

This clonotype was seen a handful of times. CDR3 amino acids: CSVAEAGVGYEQYF. The CDR3 DNA is TGCAGCGTTGCCGAAGCGGGAGTCGGCTACGAGCAGTACTTC. The rearrangement links TRBV29-1 to TRBJ2-7, with TRBD2 identical over 8 bases. CDR1 and CDR2 from the germline V gene are SQVTM and ANQGSEA. The J segment lost 3 bases and the V segment lost 4 bases, leaving 8 bases of the junction unmatched. This CDR3 is built from 14 residues.

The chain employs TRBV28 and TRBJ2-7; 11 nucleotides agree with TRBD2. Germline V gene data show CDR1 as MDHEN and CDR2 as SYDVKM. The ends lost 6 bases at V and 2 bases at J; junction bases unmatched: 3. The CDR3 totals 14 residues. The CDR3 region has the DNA TGTGCCAGCAGCACGGGACTAGCGGCCTACGAGCAGTACTTC. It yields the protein CASSTGLAAYEQYF.